The 29 T cell receptor beta chains below all came from one sample that was sequenced in a study of somatic mutations in cytotoxic T cells in rheumatoid arthritis (dated by TCRdb to 2016 to 2017). Libraries were prepared through the immunoSEQ multiplex PCR assay. Here the immuneACCESS table is served through TCRdb, limited to in-frame sequences with V and J called. Missing clones are a known gap in these copies; in checked studies unresolved V genes cover under half, and the rest lacks a known reason. The sample data list more than 7,500 clones, and over 60% of these were observed just once. In total, the top ten clones hold roughly a third of the sample. The sequenced sample consisted of CD8+ T cells sorted from blood. Receptors originate from an adult with rheumatoid arthritis.

This clone was seen a single time. V gene TRBV5-6 combines with J gene TRBJ2-3; D uncertain. The CDR3 is 12 residues long. Germline V gene data show CDR1 as SGHDT and CDR2 as YYEEEE. V was cut by 3 bases and J by 2 bases, with 4 bases left in between. CDR3 region: CASSSDTDTQYF. The CDR3 coding sequence is TGTGCCAGCAGCTCGGACACAGATACGCAGTATTTT.

The CDR3 loop is CASSWGRGFQETQYF. The CDR3 DNA reads TGCGCCAGCAGCTGGGGCCGGGGGTTCCAAGAGACCCAGTACTTC. V is TRBV5-1 and J is TRBJ2-5, with TRBD2 as a possible D gene (6 bases). This CDR3 has 15 residues. Germline V gene lookup returns CDR1 SGHRS and CDR2 YFSETQ. V was shortened by 3 bases and J by 1 base, with 13 bases between the two germline ends.

J is TRBJ2-3 and V is TRBV19, with D tentatively TRBD2 (6 bases). Between the trimmed V and J ends, which lost 7 bases and 6 bases, there was a span of 17 bases. The CDR3 is 14 amino acids. The germline V gene has CDR1 LNHDA and CDR2 SQIVND (reference sequence). Here the CDR3 DNA reads TGTGCCAGTACCCCGGACTACACGGCGGATACGCAGTATTTT. Translating gives CASTPDYTADTQYF.

The chain recombines TRBV9 with TRBJ1-1, with D possibly TRBD1 on 5 matching bases. V gave up 3 bases and J gave up 1 base, with 13 bases separating them. The germline V gene has CDR1 SGDLS and CDR2 YYNGEE. The CDR3 spans 15 residues. The CDR3 reads CASSATVSRNTEAFF. Written as DNA, the CDR3 is TGTGCCAGCAGCGCGACAGTATCAAGGAACACTGAAGCTTTCTTT. The full variable domain, with the rest looked up from reference TRBV9 and TRBJ1-1, is DSGVTQTPKHLITATGQRVTLRCSPRSGDLSVYWYQQSLDQGLQFLIQYYNGEERAKGNILERFSAQQFPDLHSELNLSSLELGDSALYFCASSATVSRNTEAFFGQGTRLTVV.

This chain joins TRBV6-5 and TRBJ2-1; D is ambiguous. Between the trimmed V and J ends, which lost 2 bases and 0 bases, there was a span of 8 bases. Germline values: CDR1 MNHEY, CDR2 SVGAGI. The CDR3 contains 15 residues. Written as DNA, the CDR3 is TGTGCCAGCAGTTACGGCCTAGGCTCCTACAATGAGCAGTTCTTC. Its protein is CASSYGLGSYNEQFF.

This clone was detected only a few times. The genes are TRBV7-9 and TRBJ1-6, with TRBD1 matching over 7 bases. The germline V gene has CDR1 SEHNR and CDR2 FQNEAQ (reference sequence). The CDR3 totals 17 residues. With 5 bases clipped from V and 5 bases from J, the junction kept 12 bases outside the gene matches. CDR3 DNA: TGTGCCAGCAGCGACCCGCACCGGGACAGAGATAATTCACCCCTCCACTTT. It yields the protein CASSDPHRDRDNSPLHF.

The CDR3 here is CASSLTGTGIYEQYF. The CDR3 coding sequence is TGCGCCAGCAGCTTGACCGGGACAGGGATCTACGAGCAGTACTTC. The chain couples TRBV5-1 to TRBJ2-7; 9 nucleotides match TRBD1. Germline loops: CDR1 SGHRS, CDR2 YFSETQ. V gave up 1 base and J gave up 3 bases; unmatched junction bases: 5. This CDR3 has 15 amino acids.

CDR3 loop: CASSRGGDYNEQFF. The CDR3 nucleotides are TGTGCCAGCAGTCGAGGGGGCGACTACAATGAGCAGTTCTTC. The rearrangement joins TRBV6-4 to TRBJ2-1; 7 positions match TRBD1. This CDR3 region has 14 residues. CDR1 MRHNA and CDR2 SNTAGT come from the germline V gene. Trimming cost V 5 bases and J 3 bases; bases outside gene matches: 4.

V gene TRBV7-9 combines with J gene TRBJ2-1, with 7 bases aligning to TRBD1. This CDR3 is built from 12 residues. Germline-derived CDR1 and CDR2 are SEHNR and FQNEAQ (reference sequence). With 2 bases clipped from V and 10 bases from J, the junction kept 2 bases outside the gene matches. CDR3 protein: CASSLRQGEQFF. In nucleotides, the CDR3 is TGTGCCAGCAGCTTAAGACAGGGCGAGCAGTTCTTC. The whole variable domain, remainder taken from reference TRBV7-9 and TRBJ2-1, is DTGVSQNPRHKITKRGQNVTFRCDPISEHNRLYWYRQTLGQGPEFLTYFQNEAQLEKSRLLSDRFSAERPKGSFSTLEIQRTEQGDSAMYLCASSLRQGEQFFGPGTRLTVL.

This clone has only a few counts. The CDR3 region has the DNA TGCGCCAGCAGTTTTGGAGGGACTGAAGCTTTCTTT. Its protein is CASSFGGTEAFF. This chain uses TRBV5-1 with TRBJ1-1; D gene ambiguous. V was trimmed by 5 bases and J by 5 bases, leaving 10 bases between them. The CDR3 loop spans 12 amino acids. CDR1 and CDR2 (germline): SGHRS, YFSETQ.

The chain links TRBV2 to TRBJ1-2; D is possibly TRBD1 (5 bases). This CDR3 contains 13 residues. The germline V gene has CDR1 SNHLY and CDR2 FYNNEI. V was clipped by 6 bases and J by 2 bases, with 10 bases between them. The CDR3 protein is CASSGTANYGYTF. The DNA of the CDR3 is TGTGCCAGCAGCGGGACGGCAAACTATGGCTACACCTTC.

The V and J genes are TRBV11-2 and TRBJ2-1, with 10 bases aligning to TRBD2. The CDR3 sequence is 15 residues long. CDR1 is SGHAT and CDR2 is FQNNGV in the germline V gene. J lost 8 bases, V lost 2 bases, and 6 bases had no gene match. The CDR3 bases are TGTGCCAGCAGCTTAATCAGCGGGGGGGTGGATGAGCAGTTCTTC. This sequence encodes CASSLISGGVDEQFF.

This clone showed up just a few times. This rearrangement joins TRBV10-3 to TRBJ2-7; the match to TRBD2 covers 8 bases. The V gene's germline CDR1 is ENHRY and CDR2 SYGVKD. V lost 8 bases, J lost 7 bases, and 7 bases stayed unmatched. The CDR3 covers 12 residues. This CDR3 reads CAIASGRGEQYF. CDR3 in DNA: TGTGCCATCGCGAGCGGGAGAGGTGAGCAGTACTTC.

V is TRBV7-2 and J is TRBJ2-5; 8 bases are shared with TRBD1. From germline, CDR1 is SGHTA and CDR2 FQGNSA. The CDR3 sequence is 15 residues long. J lost 5 bases, V lost 1 base, and 6 bases had no gene match. The CDR3 coding sequence is TGTGCCAGCAGCTTAGTCGACAGGGGACGGGAGACCCAGTACTTC. Protein sequence: CASSLVDRGRETQYF.

The chain recombines TRBV7-9 with TRBJ2-7; the D gene is possibly TRBD2 (6 bases). The CDR3 is made up of 17 amino acids. Trimming took off 5 bases at V and 4 bases at J, with 24 bases between the two ends. Germline CDR1 SEHNR, CDR2 FQNEAQ (reference sequence). As DNA, the CDR3 is TGTGCCAGCAGCCCCCCAGACGTACCGGGACTGCCATACGAGCAGTACTTC. Encoded protein: CASSPPDVPGLPYEQYF.

The V gene is TRBV6-6, the J gene TRBJ2-1; 9 bases line up with TRBD2. The CDR3 has 14 residues. Germline V gives CDR1 MNHNY, CDR2 SVGAGI (reference sequence). V trimming: 4 bases; J trimming: 7 bases; junction bases outside the gene matches: 5. CDR3 nucleotide sequence: TGTGCCAGCAGTTCCGATGCGGGAGGGAATGAGCAGTTCTTC. This codes for CASSSDAGGNEQFF.

The chain carries TRBV6-4 and TRBJ1-1; D not resolved. Germline CDR1 MRHNA, CDR2 SNTAGT. Trimming stripped 0 bases from V and 2 bases from J, with 4 bases between. The CDR3 has 13 amino acids. The CDR3 DNA sequence: TGTGCCAGCAGTGACTCGGACAACACTGAAGCTTTCTTT. Residues: CASSDSDNTEAFF.

This clone was seen a single time. The rearrangement joins TRBV11-2 to TRBJ2-1; D gene unclear. CDR3 length equals 16 residues. V was trimmed by 5 bases and J by 3 bases, leaving 17 bases between them. Germline loops: CDR1 SGHAT, CDR2 FQNNGV. CDR3 amino acids: CASSLSFGGYYNEQFF. Written as DNA, the CDR3 is TGTGCCAGCAGCCTTAGCTTCGGTGGGTACTACAATGAGCAGTTCTTC.

This chain links TRBV30 with TRBJ2-5; perhaps TRBD2 as D (5 bases). Deletions cut 0 bases from V and 2 bases from J, with 10 bases between. The CDR3 loop spans 14 amino acids. The germline CDR1 and CDR2 sequences are GTSNPN and SVGIG (reference sequence). The CDR3 sequence is CAWSVIGGQETQYF. DNA for the CDR3: TGTGCCTGGAGTGTAATAGGCGGGCAAGAGACCCAGTACTTC.

The V gene is TRBV7-9, the J gene TRBJ2-3, with D possibly being TRBD2 (6 bases). V was pared by 3 bases and J by 4 bases, with 14 bases between. This CDR3 comprises 15 residues. The V gene's germline CDR1 is SEHNR and CDR2 FQNEAQ (reference sequence). CDR3 loop: CASSFDYSGADTQYF. The CDR3 DNA sequence: TGTGCCAGCAGCTTCGACTACTCGGGGGCAGATACGCAGTATTTT.

The chain joins TRBV5-1 to TRBJ2-2; a weak D match, TRBD1 (6 bases). CDR3 length: 13 residues. Germline values: CDR1 SGHRS, CDR2 YFSETQ. Trimming cost V 6 bases and J 5 bases, with 11 bases left between them. The CDR3 DNA is TGCGCCAGCAACCCAACAGGGACCGGGGAGCTGTTTTTT. Its protein product is CASNPTGTGELFF.

This clone has just a few counts. The chain has TRBV10-3 and TRBJ1-1; TRBD1 matches at 12 bases. The V and J ends lost 11 bases and 5 bases, in that order; junction bases with no gene match: 6. The CDR3 runs to 13 residues. From germline, CDR1 is ENHRY and CDR2 SYGVKD. The CDR3 loop reads CAARDRGLTEAFF. DNA of the CDR3: TGTGCCGCGAGGGACAGGGGGCTTACTGAAGCTTTCTTT.

The CDR3 here is CASSLAPFNPASGYTF. The DNA for the CDR3 is TGTGCCAGCAGTCTGGCCCCGTTCAACCCCGCGAGTGGCTACACCTTC. The chain recombines TRBV27 with TRBJ1-2; unclear D gene. The CDR3 runs to 16 residues. CDR1 MNHEY and CDR2 SMNVEV come from the germline V gene (reference sequence). Trimming pared 5 bases from V and 7 bases from J, leaving 23 bases between.

The chain recombines TRBV5-1 with TRBJ1-1, with D possibly TRBD1 on 6 matching bases. Trimming stripped 1 base from V and 0 bases from J, with 16 bases between. The CDR3 has 17 residues. Looked up from germline, CDR1 is SGHRS and CDR2 is YFSETQ. Here the CDR3 DNA reads TGCGCCAGCAGCTTGACAGGGACTTCTTATCTGAACACTGAAGCTTTCTTT. This translates into CASSLTGTSYLNTEAFF.

The sample holds a few counts of this clone. The chain has TRBV4-1 and TRBJ2-7, with D perhaps given as TRBD1 or TRBD2 (6 bases each). The germline V gene has CDR1 MGHRA and CDR2 YSYEKL. V lost 8 bases and J 1 base, leaving 15 bases between the germline ends. This CDR3 is 14 amino acids long. In DNA form, the CDR3 reads TGCGCCAGCGCCACGGGGGCCCAATCCTACGAGCAGTACTTC. Residues: CASATGAQSYEQYF.

By its share, this clone is medium-sized. J is TRBJ2-1 and V is TRBV5-6; 7 positions agree with TRBD1. V was clipped by 2 bases and J by 8 bases; unmatched bases: 13. The CDR3 runs 16 residues. Germline CDR1 and CDR2: SGHDT and YYEEEE. The CDR3 DNA follows: TGTGCCAGCAGCTTCGAGGGGGCATTTGGGTTAGATGAGCAGTTCTTC. Its translation is CASSFEGAFGLDEQFF. Supplemented by reference TRBV5-6 and TRBJ2-1, the full variable domain reads DAGVTQSPTHLIKTRGQQVTLRCSPKSGHDTVSWYQQALGQGPQFIFQYYEEEERQRGNFPDRFSGHQFPNYSSELNVNALLLGDSALYLCASSFEGAFGLDEQFFGPGTRLTVL.

V and J are TRBV2 and TRBJ2-6, with 8 bases matching TRBD1. CDR1 and CDR2 from the germline V gene are SNHLY and FYNNEI. This CDR3 has 18 amino acids. The ends lost 2 bases at V and 0 bases at J; junction bases unmatched: 6. CDR3 sequence: CASSELGTGYSGANVLTF. The CDR3, as DNA: TGTGCCAGCAGTGAATTGGGGACAGGCTACTCTGGGGCCAACGTCCTGACTTTC.

V is TRBV29-1 and J is TRBJ1-1; TRBD1 might be the D (6 bases). V lost 4 bases and J lost 2, with 32 bases in between. Germline values: CDR1 SQVTM, CDR2 ANQGSEA. The CDR3 contains 20 residues. CDR3 loop: CSVVARVIRQASRGNTEAFF. CDR3 sequence (DNA): TGCAGCGTTGTAGCCCGCGTCATTAGACAGGCGTCGAGGGGAAACACTGAAGCTTTCTTT.

This clone appeared once. The rearrangement uses TRBV7-2 and TRBJ2-7; possibly TRBD2 for D (7 bases). This CDR3 contains 15 residues. Germline lookup yields CDR1 SGHTA and CDR2 FQGNSA. V was clipped by 5 bases and J by 4 bases, with 18 bases between them. The CDR3 nucleotides read TGTGCCAGCAGCCCGGAGGGGGGAGGGCCGTACGAGCAGTACTTC. It specifies CASSPEGGGPYEQYF.